Below, 25 T cell receptor beta chains from the same sample are listed, as sequenced in a study of CD8 T cell repertoires and HIV-1 epitope variants. These receptors' antigens are unknown. The protocol was immunoSEQ multiplex PCR, while the TCRdb copy is restricted to in-frame clones and leaves out a portion. Of about 4,800 clones detected, about 70% appear once; the ten largest clones hold around two fifths. The sample taken for sequencing was cultured CD8+ T cells derived from PBMCs. These receptors were taken from a male donor with HIV.

The chain couples TRBV7-8 to TRBJ1-2; 7 nucleotides line up with TRBD1. Germline V gives CDR1 SGHVS, CDR2 FQNEAQ. Trimming at V came to 5 bases and at J to 6 bases, leaving 12 bases not matched to a gene. This CDR3 comprises 15 residues. CDR3 loop: CASSQGSGQGDGYTF. CDR3 DNA: TGTGCCAGCAGCCAAGGGTCAGGCCAGGGGGATGGCTACACCTTC.

The chain links TRBV7-3 to TRBJ2-2; TRBD1 matches at 7 bases. Germline CDR1 reads SGHTA; CDR2 reads FQGTGA. The V segment lost 8 bases and the J segment 1 base; nucleotides outside the gene matches: 7. The CDR3 length is 15 residues. The chain's CDR3 is CASGPGGKNTGELFF. CDR3 in DNA: TGTGCCAGCGGCCCAGGGGGAAAGAACACCGGGGAGCTGTTTTTT.

The J gene is TRBJ2-7, the V gene TRBV13, with D perhaps matching TRBD2 (5 bases). This CDR3 region has 12 residues. CDR1 is PRHDT and CDR2 is FYEKMQ in the germline V gene (reference sequence). V was shortened by 5 bases and J by 1 base, with 6 bases between the two germline ends. CDR3 protein: CASSGSSYEQYF. The CDR3, as DNA: TGTGCCAGCAGCGGGAGTTCCTACGAGCAGTACTTC.

This clone was counted only a few times. The V gene is TRBV30, the J gene TRBJ1-6; 8 bases are shared with TRBD1. V shed 7 bases and J 0 bases; nucleotides not matched to a gene: 5. This CDR3 is built from 15 residues. Germline V gives CDR1 GTSNPN, CDR2 SVGIG (reference sequence). Here the CDR3 DNA reads TGTGCCTCCCATACAGGGGGCTCCTATAATTCACCCCTCCACTTT. It encodes CASHTGGSYNSPLHF.

The rearrangement links TRBV19 to TRBJ1-6, with D possibly matching TRBD1 (5 bases). The V end was cut by 6 bases, the J end by 12 bases, with 18 bases between. This CDR3 has 14 amino acids. The germline CDR1 and CDR2 sequences are LNHDA and SQIVND (reference sequence). This CDR3 is CASRPRGGFIPLHF. The CDR3 DNA sequence: TGTGCCAGTAGGCCACGGGGGGGGTTTATACCCCTCCACTTT.

J is TRBJ2-2 and V is TRBV6-5, with a possible D match to TRBD2 (5 bases). The germline CDR1 and CDR2 sequences are MNHEY and SVGAGI. With 4 bases removed from V and 0 bases from J, the gap between germline ends came to 12 bases. CDR3 length equals 16 residues. The DNA of the CDR3 is TGTGCCAGCAGTTCCGAGCGGCAAGCGAACACCGGGGAGCTGTTTTTT. It yields the protein CASSSERQANTGELFF.

The rearrangement links TRBV29-1 to TRBJ1-3, with D hard to call. Germline lookup yields CDR1 SQVTM and CDR2 ANQGSEA. V gave up 4 bases and J gave up 0 bases, with 7 bases separating them. The CDR3 is 13 residues long. Written as DNA, the CDR3 is TGCAGCGTTGTACTTCCCTCTGGAAACACCATATATTTT. Protein sequence: CSVVLPSGNTIYF.

The chain combines TRBV27 with TRBJ2-4, with D uncertain. There are 15 residues in the CDR3. With 0 bases removed from V and 0 bases from J, the gap between germline ends came to 6 bases. Germline CDR1 and CDR2: MNHEY and SMNVEV (reference sequence). The CDR3 reads CASSLSLIAKNIQYF. The CDR3 nucleotides read TGTGCCAGCAGTTTATCATTGATAGCCAAAAACATTCAGTACTTC.

The V and J genes are TRBV28 and TRBJ2-5, with D maybe TRBD1 (6 bases). The ends were cut back, 2 bases at V and 2 bases at J, with 21 bases in the middle. This CDR3 comprises 18 residues. Germline V lookup: CDR1 MDHEN, CDR2 SYDVKM. The CDR3 nucleotides are TGTGCCAGCAGTTTAGAAGAACTGGACAGCAGGGAACAAGAGACCCAGTACTTC. Its translation: CASSLEELDSREQETQYF. The whole variable domain, remainder taken from reference TRBV28 and TRBJ2-5, is DVKVTQSSRYLVKRTGEKVFLECVQDMDHENMFWYRQDPGLGLRLIYFSYDVKMKEKGDIPEGYSVSREKKERFSLILESASTNQTSMYLCASSLEELDSREQETQYFGPGTRLLVL.

The chain uses TRBV6-1 and TRBJ2-5; D unclear. V was trimmed by 1 base and J by 0 bases, leaving 6 bases between them. CDR3 length: 14 residues. Germline V CDR1 and CDR2: MNHNS, SASEGT. The CDR3 coding sequence is TGTGCCAGCAGTGAAGGGCCGTACCAAGAGACCCAGTACTTC. This translates into CASSEGPYQETQYF.

The chain has TRBV5-5 and TRBJ2-1, with D hard to call. V dropped 2 bases and J dropped 3 bases, with 6 bases sitting between them. Germline V gene sequence: CDR1 SGHKS, CDR2 YYEKEE (reference sequence). This CDR3 has 13 residues. The CDR3 region has the DNA TGTGCCAGCAGCTTCGGCAGCTACAATGAGCAGTTCTTC. Residues: CASSFGSYNEQFF.

This chain links TRBV27 with TRBJ2-3; unclear D gene. CDR1 is MNHEY and CDR2 is SMNVEV in the germline V gene (reference sequence). This CDR3 region has 16 residues. V was shortened by 1 base and J by 2 bases, with 13 bases between the two germline ends. The CDR3 region is CASSLWQAKATDTQYF. DNA for the CDR3: TGTGCCAGCAGTTTATGGCAGGCCAAAGCCACAGATACGCAGTATTTT.

The V gene is TRBV27, the J gene TRBJ2-7; TRBD2 might be the D (5 bases). Per germline, CDR1 MNHEY and CDR2 SMNVEV (reference sequence). The CDR3 length is 15 residues. Between the trimmed V and J ends, which lost 2 bases and 3 bases, there was a span of 14 bases. The CDR3 here is CASSLNFEGLYEQYF. Here the CDR3 DNA reads TGTGCCAGCAGTTTAAACTTCGAAGGACTCTACGAGCAGTACTTC.

The V gene is TRBV30, the J gene TRBJ1-1; tentative D call: TRBD1 (5 bases). This CDR3 is 12 amino acids long. The V and J ends lost 0 bases and 4 bases respectively, with 6 bases between them. CDR1 is GTSNPN, CDR2 SVGIG, per germline (reference sequence). The CDR3 coding sequence is TGTGCCTGGAGTGTAAGGGGCACTGAAGCTTTCTTT. Translated: CAWSVRGTEAFF. The full variable domain, its missing parts supplied by reference TRBV30 and TRBJ1-1, is SQTIHQWPATLVQPVGSPLSLECTVEGTSNPNLYWYRQAAGRGLQLLFYSVGIGQISSEVPQNLSASRPQDRQFILSSKKLLLSDSGFYLCAWSVRGTEAFFGQGTRLTVV.

The genes are TRBV7-6 and TRBJ2-2; a possible D gene is TRBD1 (6 bases). The CDR3 has 15 amino acids. The germline CDR1 and CDR2 sequences are SGHVS and FNYEAQ. Trimming cost V 5 bases and J 1 base, with 11 bases left between them. The CDR3 DNA sequence: TGTGCCAGCAGCGCGACAGGCCTGAACACCGGGGAGCTGTTTTTT. Translating gives CASSATGLNTGELFF.

On this clone: One end of the junction fails to match germline, which may point to a read error. The CDR3 sequence is CASSVGTGNTEAFF. As DNA, the CDR3 is TGTGCCAGCAGCGTAGGGACAGGGAACACTGAAGCTTTCTTT. V usage is TRBV13 and J usage is TRBJ1-1; 8 nucleotides match TRBD1. The CDR3 has 14 residues. Per the germline V gene, CDR1 is PRHDT and CDR2 is FYEKMQ (reference sequence).

This clone was recorded a few times. The genes are TRBV19 and TRBJ1-1; D ambiguous. Trimming cost V 3 bases and J 0 bases, with 11 bases left between them. This CDR3 spans 15 amino acids. Germline V gene data show CDR1 as LNHDA and CDR2 as SQIVND (reference sequence). In DNA form, the CDR3 reads TGTGCCAGTAGTATGGACGGATCCATGAACACTGAAGCTTTCTTT. Encoded protein: CASSMDGSMNTEAFF.

Comment on this clone: The same CDR3 is also encoded by other DNA sequences in this sample. The rearrangement links TRBV5-4 to TRBJ2-7, with TRBD1 identical over 9 bases. Trimming removed 2 bases from V and 1 base from J; junction bases left unmatched: 1. From germline, CDR1 is SGHNT and CDR2 YYREEE (reference sequence). CDR3 size: 14 residues. CDR3 residues: CASSFGQGSYEQYF. The CDR3, as DNA: TGTGCCAGCAGCTTCGGACAGGGGTCCTACGAGCAGTACTTC.

V is TRBV7-8 and J is TRBJ1-3, with 7 bases that match TRBD1. The CDR3 spans 12 residues. Germline CDR1 SGHVS, CDR2 FQNEAQ. V was pared by 11 bases and J by 8 bases, with 9 bases of the junction left unmatched. CDR3 region: CAGGLTGDTIYF. CDR3 DNA sequence: TGTGCCGGAGGTTTAACAGGGGACACCATATATTTT.

This clone was counted a few times. This chain joins TRBV11-1 and TRBJ2-1; D possibly corresponds to TRBD2 (6 bases). V lost 8 bases, J lost 4 bases, and 12 bases lay in between. CDR1 and CDR2 from the germline V gene are SGHAT and FQDESV (reference sequence). The CDR3 has 13 amino acids. This CDR3 reads CASGGASYNEQFF. CDR3 DNA sequence: TGTGCCAGCGGCGGGGCCTCGTACAATGAGCAGTTCTTC.

The sample holds a few counts of this clone. This chain links TRBV4-3 with TRBJ1-2; D may be TRBD1 (6 bases). This CDR3 contains 12 residues. Germline V CDR1 and CDR2: LGHNA, YSLEER. Trimming took 8 bases from V and 6 from J, leaving 13 bases between them. The CDR3 DNA reads as TGCGCCAGCTCAGGGGAGGTTGATGGCTACACCTTC. It encodes CASSGEVDGYTF.

In this sample, this clone turned up a few times. CDR3 loop: CASSLGGQGAPAGYTF. Here the CDR3 DNA reads TGTGCCAGCAGCTTAGGGGGACAGGGGGCGCCCGCTGGCTACACCTTC. The chain employs TRBV5-4 and TRBJ1-2; 12 bases line up with TRBD1. With V trimmed by 2 bases and J by 7 bases, 9 bases remained unmatched. The CDR3 is 16 amino acids. Looked up from germline, CDR1 is SGHNT and CDR2 is YYREEE (reference sequence).

V gene TRBV6-5 combines with J gene TRBJ1-4, with 7 bases that match TRBD1. J lost 4 bases, V lost 4 bases, and 9 bases had no gene match. The germline CDR1 and CDR2 sequences are MNHEY and SVGAGI. The CDR3 is 16 amino acids. CDR3 sequence: CASSSTQGTVNEKLFF. DNA for the CDR3: TGTGCCAGCAGTTCCACTCAGGGGACAGTTAATGAAAAACTGTTTTTT.

The V and J genes are TRBV28 and TRBJ2-5; 12 positions match TRBD1. With 5 bases clipped from V and 1 base from J, the junction kept 2 bases outside the gene matches. This CDR3 has 15 residues. Looked up from germline, CDR1 is MDHEN and CDR2 is SYDVKM. The CDR3 DNA reads as TGTGCCAGCAGTGGGACAGGGGGCCGCCAAGAGACCCAGTACTTC. The encoded protein is CASSGTGGRQETQYF.

This chain uses TRBV7-8 with TRBJ2-5, with 7 bases fitting TRBD1. Germline loops: CDR1 SGHVS, CDR2 FQNEAQ. V gave up 2 bases and J gave up 5 bases; unmatched junction bases: 8. This CDR3 spans 15 amino acids. CDR3: CASSLLGGAGETQYF. The CDR3 nucleotides read TGTGCCAGCAGCTTATTAGGGGGCGCTGGGGAGACCCAGTACTTC.